Described below is a single T cell receptor (beta chain) sequence and its context. The V gene end was trimmed by 3 bases and the J gene end by 5 bases; junction bases not matched to a gene: 9. This CDR3 has 16 amino acids. Per germline, CDR1 SGHAT and CDR2 FQNNGV. Libraries were prepared by immunoSEQ multiplex PCR; TCRdb keeps only in-frame clonotypes and omits some of them. The sample records tens of thousands of clones, nearly 90% being singletons. The data originate from a study of chemoradiotherapy in HPV16-positive cancers. The starting material was blood, obtained from a patient who underwent chemoradiotherapy. The clonotype comes from a human donor with HPV-associated anogenital cancer. The chain is built from TRBV11-2 and TRBJ2-3; TRBD2 agrees at 9 bases. The CDR3 region is CASSFTSGGYQDTQYF. CDR3 sequence (DNA): TGTGCCAGCAGCTTCACAAGCGGGGGGTATCAAGATACGCAGTATTTT.